One sample yielded the 28 T cell receptor beta chains listed below, sequenced in a study of OX40 agonist ivuxolimab in advanced cancers. Using immunoSEQ multiplex PCR, the repertoire was profiled, and TCRdb retains in-frame clones only, with some absent. There are about 73,000 clones in the sample; 90% occur only once, and about 10% lies in the top ten. The specimen comprised CD4+ or CD8+ T cells sorted from blood, sampled in a trial of the OX40 agonist ivuxolimab. The receptors stem from an adult with an advanced solid tumor such as melanoma, head and neck, liver or kidney cancer.

V gene TRBV5-4 combines with J gene TRBJ2-3; TRBD2 matches at 10 bases. Germline CDR1 and CDR2: SGHNT and YYREEE (reference sequence). This CDR3 region has 15 residues. Germline trimming cut 4 bases from V and 2 bases from J; bases unmatched to any gene: 4. This CDR3 reads CASSPAGGDTDTQYF. CDR3 nucleotide sequence: TGTGCCAGCAGCCCAGCGGGAGGGGACACAGATACGCAGTATTTT.

The chain recombines TRBV7-9 with TRBJ2-1, with 9 bases that match TRBD2. After removal of 0 bases from V and 6 bases from J, the junction contained 3 bases not matched to a gene. CDR3 size: 15 residues. CDR1 and CDR2 (germline): SEHNR, FQNEAQ (reference sequence). The CDR3 region has the DNA TGTGCCAGCAGCTTAGCCAGCGGGGGGTTCAATGAGCAGTTCTTC. This translates into CASSLASGGFNEQFF.

The chain combines TRBV9 with TRBJ2-6; the D is unclear. The V end was cut by 4 bases, the J end by 0 bases, with 23 bases between. This CDR3 has 20 amino acids. CDR1 SGDLS and CDR2 YYNGEE come from the germline V gene. The CDR3: CASSPLVSTKDGSGANVLTF. The CDR3 nucleotides are TGTGCCAGCAGCCCCCTAGTGTCGACGAAAGATGGCTCTGGGGCCAACGTCCTGACTTTC.

The J gene is TRBJ2-7, the V gene TRBV27; D is tentatively TRBD1 or TRBD2 (5 bases each). Germline assignment: CDR1 MNHEY and CDR2 SMNVEV (reference sequence). This CDR3 is built from 13 residues. Deletions cut 8 bases from V and 3 bases from J, with 14 bases between. Here the CDR3 reads CASGPGPVYEQYF. In DNA, the CDR3 is TGTGCCAGCGGGCCGGGACCCGTCTACGAGCAGTACTTC.

J is TRBJ2-5 and V is TRBV5-6, with D possibly being TRBD1 (6 bases). The CDR3 has 12 residues. CDR1 and CDR2 from the germline V gene are SGHDT and YYEEEE. Trimming cost V 5 bases and J 5 bases, with 10 bases left between them. The CDR3 DNA follows: TGTGCCAGCAGTCAGGGGTGGGAGACCCAGTACTTC. Protein product: CASSQGWETQYF. Full variable domain (remainder filled in from reference TRBV5-6 and TRBJ2-5): DAGVTQSPTHLIKTRGQQVTLRCSPKSGHDTVSWYQQALGQGPQFIFQYYEEEERQRGNFPDRFSGHQFPNYSSELNVNALLLGDSALYLCASSQGWETQYFGPGTRLLVL.

Notes on this clone: A junction end diverges from the germline sequence, so it may reflect a read error. The chain is built from TRBV7-9 and TRBJ1-1; no firm D call. This CDR3 comprises 11 residues. Germline V CDR1 and CDR2: SEHNR, FQNEAQ (reference sequence). This chain's CDR3 is CASSSDWAAVF. CDR3 sequence (DNA): TGTGCCAGCAGCTCCGATTGGGCGGCGGTCTTT. The whole variable domain, filled in from reference TRBV7-9 and TRBJ1-1, reads DTGVSQNPRHKITKRGQNVTFRCDPISEHNRLYWYRQTLGQGPEFLTYFQNEAQLEKSRLLSDRFSAERPKGSFSTLEIQRTEQGDSAMYLCASSSDWAAVFGQGTRLTVV.

V and J are TRBV5-1 and TRBJ2-7; unclear D gene. The V end was cut by 0 bases, the J end by 2 bases, with 9 bases between. Per the germline V gene, CDR1 is SGHRS and CDR2 is YFSETQ. The CDR3 is made up of 14 amino acids. CDR3 nucleotide sequence: TGCGCCAGCAGCTTGGGTCCGGGCACCTACGAGCAGTACTTC. The encoded protein is CASSLGPGTYEQYF.

This rearrangement joins TRBV27 to TRBJ2-1, with D perhaps matching TRBD1 or TRBD2 (6 bases each). The CDR3 is 13 amino acids. The V and J ends lost 6 bases and 2 bases respectively, with 8 bases between them. Germline-derived CDR1 and CDR2 are MNHEY and SMNVEV (reference sequence). CDR3 amino acids: CASRGGAYNEQFF. Written as DNA, the CDR3 is TGTGCCAGCAGGGGGGGCGCCTACAATGAGCAGTTCTTC.

This clone was picked up one time. The chain is built from TRBV7-3 and TRBJ2-2; 9 bases match TRBD2. Germline V gene data show CDR1 as SGHTA and CDR2 as FQGTGA. The CDR3 covers 17 residues. The V and J ends lost 4 bases and 0 bases, in that order; junction bases with no gene match: 6. Here the CDR3 reads CASSWVAGDANTGELFF. CDR3 nucleotide sequence: TGTGCCAGCAGCTGGGTAGCGGGAGACGCGAACACCGGGGAGCTGTTTTTT. The whole variable domain, remainder taken from reference TRBV7-3 and TRBJ2-2, is GAGVSQTPSNKVTEKGKYVELRCDPISGHTALYWYRQSLGQGPEFLIYFQGTGAADDSGLPNDRFFAVRPEGSVSTLKIQRTERGDSAVYLCASSWVAGDANTGELFFGEGSRLTVL.

This chain uses TRBV5-1 with TRBJ2-7; a weak D match, TRBD2 (5 bases). V was cut by 0 bases and J by 2 bases, with 12 bases left in between. CDR1 and CDR2 (germline): SGHRS, YFSETQ. This CDR3 has 15 amino acids. DNA of the CDR3: TGCGCCAGCAGCTTGGAAGTAGCGCTAACCTACGAGCAGTACTTC. Its translation is CASSLEVALTYEQYF.

The chain recombines TRBV28 with TRBJ1-5, with TRBD1 matching over 10 bases. The CDR3 is 14 amino acids. Germline CDR1 reads MDHEN; CDR2 reads SYDVKM. Losses at the gene ends were 3 bases for V and 6 bases for J; bases not matched to a gene: 2. CDR3 amino acids: CASSFGTGVQPQHF. The CDR3 coding sequence is TGTGCCAGCAGTTTCGGGACAGGGGTTCAGCCCCAGCATTTT.

The rearrangement links TRBV5-3 to TRBJ2-7, with TRBD2 identical over 13 bases. TRBV5-3 is filed as an ORF, its function uncertain. There are 20 residues in the CDR3. The V gene end was trimmed by 0 bases and the J gene end by 2 bases; junction bases not matched to a gene: 14. CDR3: CARSLAGLAGDRPTPYEQYF. CDR3 DNA: TGTGCCAGAAGCTTGGCAGGACTAGCGGGGGACCGACCCACACCCTACGAGCAGTACTTC.

The chain combines TRBV19 with TRBJ2-1; 10 positions match TRBD2. J gave up 8 bases and V 5 bases, and 9 bases lay outside the gene matches. The CDR3 runs 15 residues. Germline lookup yields CDR1 LNHDA and CDR2 SQIVND (reference sequence). Written as DNA, the CDR3 is TGTGCCAGTAGTGACGGGACTAGCGTTAGGGATGAGCAGTTCTTC. Its translation is CASSDGTSVRDEQFF.

This rearrangement joins TRBV27 to TRBJ2-1; 7 bases are a match to TRBD2. CDR3 length equals 17 residues. J was trimmed by 0 bases and V by 6 bases; bases with no gene match: 11. In germline, CDR1 is MNHEY, CDR2 SMNVEV (reference sequence). The CDR3 region is CASSPFPSGGSYNEQFF. CDR3 DNA sequence: TGTGCCAGCAGCCCCTTCCCTAGCGGAGGCTCCTACAATGAGCAGTTCTTC.

The V call is TRBV27, the J call TRBJ2-5; TRBD2 matches 10 bases. Germline V gene sequence: CDR1 MNHEY, CDR2 SMNVEV (reference sequence). This CDR3 region has 16 residues. J gave up 6 bases and V 0 bases, and 7 bases lay outside the gene matches. CDR3 DNA sequence: TGTGCCAGCAGTTTATCGAAGTCTAGCGGGAGACAGACCCAGTACTTC. Protein product: CASSLSKSSGRQTQYF.

This rearrangement joins TRBV9 to TRBJ2-3; D call uncertain. The CDR3 runs 15 residues. With 5 bases removed from V and 4 bases from J, the gap between germline ends came to 17 bases. Germline CDR1 SGDLS, CDR2 YYNGEE. CDR3 in DNA: TGTGCCAGCAGTCCTACAAGGCGATTGGCAGATACGCAGTATTTT. This translates into CASSPTRRLADTQYF.

This chain uses TRBV7-3 with TRBJ2-2, with 7 bases lining up with TRBD2. V lost 8 bases, J lost 4 bases, and 4 bases stayed unmatched. Germline CDR1 and CDR2: SGHTA and FQGTGA. This CDR3 is built from 13 residues. Here the CDR3 reads CASGDYITGELFF. In DNA form, the CDR3 reads TGTGCCAGCGGGGACTACATCACCGGGGAGCTGTTTTTT.

The genes are TRBV19 and TRBJ2-5; D call uncertain. The ends were cut back, 5 bases at V and 8 bases at J, with 21 bases in the middle. The CDR3 covers 15 residues. In germline, CDR1 is LNHDA, CDR2 SQIVND (reference sequence). The CDR3 DNA reads TGTGCCAGTAGTGCCTCGAAAAGTGGTAGAAGTACCCAGTACTTC. It specifies CASSASKSGRSTQYF.

V and J are TRBV5-4 and TRBJ1-2; 7 nucleotides align to TRBD1. Germline V gene lookup returns CDR1 SGHNT and CDR2 YYREEE (reference sequence). The CDR3 is 15 residues long. The V and J ends lost 6 bases and 5 bases, in that order; junction bases with no gene match: 13. The CDR3 bases are TGTGCCAGCACCCTATGGGGACAGAAGATGTATGGCTACACCTTC. Translated, it gives CASTLWGQKMYGYTF.

The chain is built from TRBV7-8 and TRBJ2-2; D may be TRBD1 (6 bases). The V gene's germline CDR1 is SGHVS and CDR2 FQNEAQ. The CDR3 contains 15 residues. The V and J ends lost 5 bases and 2 bases respectively, with 12 bases between them. This CDR3 reads CASSRPGQNTGELFF. CDR3 coding DNA: TGTGCCAGCAGCAGACCGGGACAAAACACCGGGGAGCTGTTTTTT.

The chain recombines TRBV29-1 with TRBJ2-7; D may be TRBD2 (6 bases). The germline CDR1 and CDR2 sequences are SQVTM and ANQGSEA. CDR3 length: 10 amino acids. V was trimmed by 3 bases and J by 10 bases, leaving 10 bases between them. CDR3 region: CSVERDRQYF. Written as DNA, the CDR3 is TGCAGCGTTGAGCGGGATCGACAGTACTTC.

The rearrangement links TRBV19 to TRBJ2-5, with 7 bases matching TRBD2. The V gene end was trimmed by 1 base and the J gene end by 4 bases; junction bases not matched to a gene: 0. The length of the CDR3 is 13 residues. Germline V gene data show CDR1 as LNHDA and CDR2 as SQIVND (reference sequence). The CDR3 coding sequence is TGTGCCAGTAGTATAGCGGGGGGAGAGACCCAGTACTTC. This translates into CASSIAGGETQYF.

This clone was seen just once. J is TRBJ2-1 and V is TRBV19; TRBD2 matches at 9 bases. Germline V lookup: CDR1 LNHDA, CDR2 SQIVND (reference sequence). The CDR3 has 15 amino acids. Trimming removed 4 bases from V and 4 bases from J; junction bases left unmatched: 5. This CDR3 is CASSRLAEGYNEQFF. The CDR3 coding sequence is TGTGCCAGTAGTAGACTAGCGGAGGGGTACAATGAGCAGTTCTTC.

The chain carries TRBV5-4 and TRBJ2-3; 8 nucleotides match TRBD2. The V gene's germline CDR1 is SGHNT and CDR2 YYREEE (reference sequence). The CDR3 loop spans 15 amino acids. The J segment lost 1 base and the V segment lost 4 bases, leaving 5 bases of the junction unmatched. CDR3 region: CASSTFSGGTDTQYF. In nucleotides, the CDR3 is TGTGCCAGCAGCACTTTTAGCGGGGGCACAGATACGCAGTATTTT.

This clone has just one count. The V gene is TRBV19, the J gene TRBJ1-1; TRBD1 might be the D (5 bases). V was cut by 10 bases and J by 3 bases, with 18 bases left in between. This CDR3 has 14 amino acids. CDR1 is LNHDA and CDR2 is SQIVND in the germline V gene (reference sequence). CDR3 protein: CATTPSGGDTEAFF. The CDR3 DNA sequence: TGTGCCACTACCCCTTCCGGGGGTGACACTGAAGCTTTCTTT.

CDR3 sequence (DNA): TGTGCCAGCAGCCCAGCCGGGGATACGCAGTATTTT. Residues: CASSPAGDTQYF. The rearrangement joins TRBV27 to TRBJ2-3; D remains unclear. Germline loops: CDR1 MNHEY, CDR2 SMNVEV (reference sequence). The length of the CDR3 is 12 residues. The V and J ends lost 6 bases and 6 bases respectively, with 10 bases between them.

This chain connects TRBV2 to TRBJ1-5; unclear D gene. This CDR3 comprises 16 residues. The germline V gene has CDR1 SNHLY and CDR2 FYNNEI. V shed 2 bases and J shed 0 bases, with 11 bases lying between them. This CDR3 is CASSERTAYSNQPQHF. The CDR3 DNA reads as TGTGCCAGCAGTGAAAGGACGGCGTATAGCAATCAGCCCCAGCATTTT.

The chain joins TRBV5-4 to TRBJ2-5; 12 bases fit TRBD2. The V gene's germline CDR1 is SGHNT and CDR2 YYREEE (reference sequence). The CDR3 contains 18 residues. The junction had 11 bases not matched to a gene; V was cut back by 1 base and J by 4 bases. CDR3 bases: TGTGCCAGCAGCTTGATGGGACTAGCGGGTGTGGCTGGAGAGACCCAGTACTTC. It translates to CASSLMGLAGVAGETQYF.